This T cell receptor beta chain appears in the sequencing data of a study of cytomegalovirus exposure and HLA in healthy donors. About the research overall: In an earlier analysis, 95 million to 130 million unique TCR beta sequences were found from about 179 million T cells.

In the PCR, 60 Vbeta and 13 Jbeta primers were used. Data came from immunoSEQ multiplex PCR; TCRdb stores just in-frame clones and leaves some out. The table lists some 140,000 clones, 66% of them singletons. This CDR3 has 15 residues. Germline CDR1 is LNHNV and CDR2 is YYDKDF (reference sequence). Germline trimming cut 5 bases from V and 3 bases from J; bases unmatched to any gene: 8. A remark on this clone: Its antigen is undetermined.

Whole-study findings and limits: Earlier findings revealed that most TCR beta V segments proved productive either about 87% or about 30% of the time.

This clonotype was obtained from a human donor in good health. What was sequenced was PBMCs. The chain has TRBV15 and TRBJ2-3; TRBD1 matches 7 bases. CDR3: CATSHPDRVTDTQYF. CDR3 DNA: TGTGCCACCAGCCACCCCGACAGGGTAACAGATACGCAGTATTTT.